This TCR beta chain was sequenced during a study of beta chain features in type 1 diabetes. Stem cell-like memory, regulatory, central memory and naive CD4+ cells were sorted via CD45RO/CCR7/CD25/CD127/CD95/CD27. CDR3 length equals 13 residues. V lost 7 bases and J lost 1; bases outside the gene matches: 2. Germline CDR1 reads SEHNR; CDR2 reads FQNEAQ (reference sequence). Whole-study findings and limits: In the patient group, naive, central memory and Treg TCRB repertoires seemed more alike than in the healthy donor group. Type 1 diabetes patients showed a moderate but significant shortening of TCRB CDR3s in all four CD4+ subsets. Diminished insertions and augmented deletions at VDJ junctions characterized type 1 diabetes patients.

Regarding this clone: Its specificity is not known.

The whole isolated RNA underwent reverse transcription, so sequencing captured expressed TCRB transcripts. Several million reads per sample on average were obtained from naive, central memory and regulatory T cell samples. Measured with immunoSEQ multiplex PCR; TCRdb has only the in-frame clones, and not every one. The sample shows around 260,000 clones, around 22% of them seen only once. Sequenced: naive CD4+ T cells from blood. The TCR was taken from a woman younger than 45 with type 1 diabetes. This rearrangement joins TRBV7-9 to TRBJ1-1, with 8 bases lining up with TRBD1. The CDR3 DNA is TGTGCCAGCACCGGACAGGGGAACACTGAAGCTTTCTTT. Protein sequence: CASTGQGNTEAFF.